The 16 T cell receptor beta chains below come from one sample, sequenced in a study of control samples from healthy donors and cancer patients (dated by TCRdb to about 2020). The method was the immunoSEQ multiplex PCR assay. TCRdb took this table from immuneACCESS and kept in-frame rearrangements with V and J called. Such tables lack part of the clones; where checked against another copy, unresolved V genes explain under half of the gap, and the rest is unexplained. The sample yields about 77,000 clones; about 92% were counted once. Almost 6% of the sample is held by the ten biggest clonotypes. Sequencing input: blood. These TCRs come from a woman aged 60 to 75 in good health.

This clone was recorded only once. The chain's CDR3 is CASSPPGQAPKNTEAFF. In DNA, the CDR3 is TGTGCCAGCTCACCACCAGGACAGGCCCCTAAGAACACTGAAGCTTTCTTT. V usage is TRBV18 and J usage is TRBJ1-1, with 7 bases matching TRBD1. V was clipped by 0 bases and J by 1 base; unmatched bases: 8. Looked up from germline, CDR1 is KGHSH and CDR2 is LQKENI. This CDR3 comprises 17 residues.

V is TRBV6-1 and J is TRBJ1-3; TRBD1 is a possible D gene (5 bases). This CDR3 spans 15 amino acids. Germline assignment: CDR1 MNHNS and CDR2 SASEGT. Trimming pared 1 base from V and 3 bases from J, leaving 10 bases between. Here the CDR3 DNA reads TGTGCCAGCAGTGAAGGGTGGCAGGGTGGAAACACCATATATTTT. Amino acid sequence: CASSEGWQGGNTIYF.

The rearrangement uses TRBV15 and TRBJ1-2; D unclear. Trimming shortened V by 4 bases and J by 1 base, and 16 bases separated the two germline ends. The germline V gene encodes CDR1 LNHNV and CDR2 YYDKDF (reference sequence). The CDR3 has 16 residues. The CDR3 DNA follows: TGTGCCACCAGCACGCCGGAGGCGGTGAATAACTATGGCTACACCTTC. Its translation: CATSTPEAVNNYGYTF.

The rearrangement joins TRBV24-1 to TRBJ2-4, with D tentatively TRBD2 (5 bases). Germline V CDR1 and CDR2: KGHDR, SFDVKD. This CDR3 has 14 residues. V shed 4 bases and J shed 1 base, with 7 bases lying between them. The CDR3 spells CATSEASAKNIQYF. Here the CDR3 DNA reads TGTGCCACCAGTGAGGCTAGCGCCAAAAACATTCAGTACTTC.

The gene calls are TRBV7-9 and TRBJ1-2; D is unresolved. V lost 0 bases and J lost 5, with 10 bases in between. Germline V gene sequence: CDR1 SEHNR, CDR2 FQNEAQ (reference sequence). The CDR3 totals 14 residues. This chain's CDR3 is CASSLADRRYGYTF. As DNA, the CDR3 is TGTGCCAGCAGCTTAGCGGACCGGCGGTATGGCTACACCTTC.

This chain joins TRBV6-1 and TRBJ1-2; TRBD1 matches at 10 bases. This CDR3 spans 16 amino acids. V was pared by 2 bases and J by 7 bases, with 10 bases of the junction left unmatched. CDR1 is MNHNS, CDR2 SASEGT, per germline. CDR3 nucleotides: TGTGCCAGCAGTGAAAGAGGCCGGGACAGGGGTCCTGGCTACACCTTC. This encodes CASSERGRDRGPGYTF.

The rearrangement joins TRBV14 to TRBJ1-2; D not resolved. Germline values: CDR1 SGHDN, CDR2 FVKESK. There are 14 residues in the CDR3. The V gene lost 1 base and the J gene lost 2 bases, with 8 bases spanning the gap. The CDR3 loop reads CASSQGWQNYGYTF. In DNA form, the CDR3 reads TGTGCCAGCAGCCAAGGGTGGCAAAACTATGGCTACACCTTC.

V is TRBV7-2 and J is TRBJ2-7, with D possibly TRBD2 on 6 matching bases. Per germline, CDR1 SGHTA and CDR2 FQGNSA. Trimming removed 1 base at V and 0 bases at J, with 10 bases between. CDR3 length equals 15 residues. The CDR3 DNA reads TGTGCCAGCAGCTTAGGCTCTAGCGACTCCTACGAGCAGTACTTC. This encodes CASSLGSSDSYEQYF.

The chain recombines TRBV9 with TRBJ1-2; no clear D gene. The V gene's germline CDR1 is SGDLS and CDR2 YYNGEE. The CDR3 length is 15 residues. Trimming shortened V by 3 bases and J by 1 base, and 13 bases separated the two germline ends. CDR3 in DNA: TGTGCCAGCAGCGCGAGGAGGGAGGGTAACTATGGCTACACCTTC. As protein: CASSARREGNYGYTF.

This sequence joins TRBV7-9 and TRBJ2-5; D is unresolved. In germline, CDR1 is SEHNR, CDR2 FQNEAQ (reference sequence). Trimming removed 2 bases from V and 5 bases from J, with 15 bases in between. The CDR3 length is 15 residues. The CDR3 region has the DNA TGTGCCAGCAGCTTATCGGGCTTTTACGGGGAGACCCAGTACTTC. The encoded protein is CASSLSGFYGETQYF.

The genes are TRBV5-4 and TRBJ2-3, with TRBD2 matching 8 bases. The CDR3 contains 15 residues. Trimming cost V 4 bases and J 5 bases; bases outside gene matches: 9. Germline V lookup: CDR1 SGHNT, CDR2 YYREEE (reference sequence). The CDR3: CASSAGAGVIDTQYF. CDR3 bases: TGTGCCAGCAGCGCTGGAGCGGGAGTTATAGATACGCAGTATTTT.

A single count supports this clone. The J gene is TRBJ1-6, the V gene TRBV12-3 or TRBV12-4, with 9 bases that match TRBD1. The J segment lost 14 bases and the V segment lost 3 bases, leaving 5 bases of the junction unmatched. This CDR3 is 13 amino acids long. In DNA, the CDR3 is TGTGCCAGCAGTTTTACAGGGGGCAGGACCCTCCACTTT. This gives the protein CASSFTGGRTLHF.

A remark on this clone: This sample includes further DNA sequences coding for the same CDR3. The chain is built from TRBV7-8 and TRBJ1-2; D is possibly TRBD1 (5 bases). The germline V and J ends were trimmed by 6 bases and 4 bases, with 12 bases remaining between them. CDR3 length equals 13 residues. Looked up from germline, CDR1 is SGHVS and CDR2 is FQNEAQ. The CDR3 protein is CASSPGSGYGYTF. The DNA of the CDR3 is TGTGCCAGCAGTCCAGGGTCCGGCTATGGCTACACCTTC. The full variable domain, with the rest looked up from reference TRBV7-8 and TRBJ1-2, is GAGVSQSPRYKVAKRGQDVALRCDPISGHVSLFWYQQALGQGPEFLTYFQNEAQLDKSGLPSDRFFAERPEGSVSTLKIQRTQQEDSAVYLCASSPGSGYGYTFGSGTRLTVV.

The V and J genes are TRBV4-3 and TRBJ1-2, with D perhaps matching TRBD1 (5 bases). Germline V gene lookup returns CDR1 LGHNA and CDR2 YSLEER. V gave up 3 bases and J gave up 2 bases, with 13 bases separating them. The CDR3 loop spans 15 amino acids. Here the CDR3 reads CASSQGGWANYGYTF. CDR3 bases: TGCGCCAGCAGCCAGGGGGGTTGGGCAAACTATGGCTACACCTTC.

A word on this clone: Because the CDR3 is missing its conserved closing phenylalanine or tryptophan, this is likely a read error. Because the CDR3's place on the DNA is in doubt, the DNA is left out and the CDR3 is given as listed by TCRdb. CDR3 amino acids: CSVVVRGRFLY. J is TRBJ1-1 and V is TRBV29-1. From its first to its last residue, the CDR3 has 11 amino acids. Per the germline V gene, CDR1 is SQVTM and CDR2 is ANQGSEA.

The chain carries TRBV9 and TRBJ2-5; D might be TRBD2 (6 bases). Germline loops: CDR1 SGDLS, CDR2 YYNGEE. The CDR3 is 15 amino acids. Trimming pared 5 bases from V and 1 base from J, leaving 15 bases between. For the CDR3, the DNA is TGTGCCAGCAGTGGAAGTGGAGGGACCCAAGAGACCCAGTACTTC. Amino acid sequence: CASSGSGGTQETQYF.